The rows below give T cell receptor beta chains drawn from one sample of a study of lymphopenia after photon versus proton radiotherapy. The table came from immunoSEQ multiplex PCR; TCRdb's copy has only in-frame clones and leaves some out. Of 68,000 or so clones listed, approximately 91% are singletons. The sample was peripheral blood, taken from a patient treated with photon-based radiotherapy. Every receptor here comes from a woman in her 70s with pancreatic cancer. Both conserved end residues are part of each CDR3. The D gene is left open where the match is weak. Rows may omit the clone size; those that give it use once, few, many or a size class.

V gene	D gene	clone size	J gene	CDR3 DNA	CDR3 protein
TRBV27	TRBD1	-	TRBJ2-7	TGTGCCAGCAGCCTGACAGGGCCAGGAGAGCAGTACTTC	CASSLTGPGEQYF
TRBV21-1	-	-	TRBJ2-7	TGTGCCAGCAGCCCGACGTCCCGGGTGCAGTACTTC	CASSPTSRVQYF
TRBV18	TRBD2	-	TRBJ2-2	TGTGCCAGCTCACCTCTGGGACTAGCGAACACCGGGGAGCTGTTTTTT	CASSPLGLANTGELFF
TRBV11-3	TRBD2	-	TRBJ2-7	TGTGCCAGCAGCTGGGGGTTAGCGGGAGAATACGAGCAGTACTTC	CASSWGLAGEYEQYF
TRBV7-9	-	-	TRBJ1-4	TGTGCCAGCAGCTTGGAGTGGGTTGAAAAACTGTTTTTT	CASSLEWVEKLFF
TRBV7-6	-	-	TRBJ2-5	TGTGCCAGCAGGAACAGGGTCGGCGTTGGGGGGGAGACCCAGTACTTC	CASRNRVGVGGETQYF
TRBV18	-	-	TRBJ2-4	TGTGCCAGCTCACCTAACAGGGGGGGAGGAAACATTCAGTACTTC	CASSPNRGGGNIQYF
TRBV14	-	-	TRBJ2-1	TGTGCCAGCAGCCATAATACGGTTGAGCAGTTCTTC	CASSHNTVEQFF
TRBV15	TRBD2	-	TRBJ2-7	TGTGCCACCAGCAGAGATAGCCCCACCCTAGCGGGAGGCCTCGGGGAACAGTACTTC	CATSRDSPTLAGGLGEQYF
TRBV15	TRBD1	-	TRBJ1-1	TGTGCCACCAGCAGAGGGGGACAGTTGAACACTGAAGCTTTCTTT	CATSRGGQLNTEAFF
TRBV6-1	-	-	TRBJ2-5	TGTGCCAGCAGCCCGTCAGGGAACAGGGAGACCCAGTACTTC	CASSPSGNRETQYF
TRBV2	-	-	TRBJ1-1	TGTGCCAGCAGCCTTCTCGGGAACACTGAAGCTTTCTTT	CASSLLGNTEAFF
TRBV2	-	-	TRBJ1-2	TGTGCCAGCAGTGAAGCCGGCTATGGCTACACCTTC	CASSEAGYGYTF
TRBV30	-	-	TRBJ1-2	TGTGCCTGGAGTGTAAAGGCTAACTATGGCTACACCTTC	CAWSVKANYGYTF
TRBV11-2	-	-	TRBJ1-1	TGTGCCAGCAGCTCGAGGTGGGGGATGAACACTGAAGCTTTCTTT	CASSSRWGMNTEAFF
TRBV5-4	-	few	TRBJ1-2	TGTGCCAGCAGCTCAACAGGGAACTATGGCTACACCTTC	CASSSTGNYGYTF
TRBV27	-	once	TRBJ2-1	TGTGCCAGCAGAAGCCGCGGGACAGCCTCCTACAATGAGCAGTTCTTC	CASRSRGTASYNEQFF
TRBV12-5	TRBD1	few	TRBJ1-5	TGTGCTAGTGGGCTTACAGGGGGCGAGAATCAGCCCCAGCATTTT	CASGLTGGENQPQHF
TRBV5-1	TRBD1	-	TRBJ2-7	TGCGCCAGCAGCTACGAAGCCGGGACAGGGGCCCCCTACGAGCAGTACTTC	CASSYEAGTGAPYEQYF
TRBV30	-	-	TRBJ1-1	TGTGCCTGGAGGAACATGAACACTGAAGCTTTCTTT	CAWRNMNTEAFF
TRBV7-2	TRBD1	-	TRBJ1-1	TGTGCCAGCAGCACGACAGGGGCCACGAACACTGAAGCTTTCTTT	CASSTTGATNTEAFF
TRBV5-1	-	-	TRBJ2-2	TGCGCCAGCAGCCTGATCCCTGCCAACACCGGGGAGCTGTTTTTT	CASSLIPANTGELFF
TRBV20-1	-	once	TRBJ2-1	TGCAGTGCGCAGAGGGACCCCTTATGGTTCTTC	CSAQRDPLWFF
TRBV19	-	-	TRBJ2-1	TGTGCCAGTAGTATAGGGGGAGCGGGAAGGGGGCTCAATGAGCAGTTCTTC	CASSIGGAGRGLNEQFF
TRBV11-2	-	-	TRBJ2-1	TGTGCCAGCAGCTTACGGGCAGCGCAGTTCTTC	CASSLRAAQFF